A single sample gave rise to the 9 T cell receptor beta chains below, sequenced in a study of monozygotic twins with inflammatory bowel disease (dated by TCRdb to between 2018 and 2021). Libraries came from 5' RACE. Sequencing took place on an Illumina HiSeq 2500. The reads were reprocessed in TCRdb, with one entry per CDR3 protein sequence and no accompanying DNA. The sample table holds just over 300,000 distinct CDR3 sequences. The ten largest clonotypes hold 5.5% to 6.5% of the sample. The sequencing sample was made of blood. These TCRs come from a human donor with ulcerative colitis or Crohn's disease, or a healthy co-twin of an affected twin (not recorded which).

The CDR3 loop reads CATSRGLNTEAFF. This rearrangement joins TRBV15 to TRBJ1-1. The CDR3 is 13 residues long. Per the germline V gene, CDR1 is LNHNV and CDR2 is YYDKDF (reference sequence).

The gene calls are TRBV20-1 and TRBJ2-7. Germline CDR1 and CDR2: DFQATT and SNEGSKA (reference sequence). The CDR3 sequence is 12 residues long. This CDR3 is CSARIISYEQYF.

The chain couples TRBV7-9 to TRBJ2-3. The germline gives CDR1 SEHNR, CDR2 FQNEAQ (reference sequence). There are 14 residues in the CDR3. CDR3 sequence: CASSLGSETDTQYF.

The chain uses TRBV4-3 and TRBJ1-4. The CDR3 totals 15 residues. Looked up from germline, CDR1 is LGHNA and CDR2 is YSLEER. CDR3 residues: CASSQDAPSNEKLFF.

CDR3 sequence reads: CASSHSDRVGYTF. V gene TRBV4-1 combines with J gene TRBJ1-2; TCRdb proposes TRBD1, but this gene call is untestable without DNA. CDR3 length: 13 residues. Germline values: CDR1 MGHRA, CDR2 YSYEKL.

The rearrangement joins TRBV20-1 to TRBJ2-3; the D call from TCRdb, TRBD2, cannot be confirmed without DNA. The germline CDR1 and CDR2 sequences are DFQATT and SNEGSKA (reference sequence). The CDR3 is 15 residues long. The CDR3 loop is CSATTSGRVTDTQYF.

CDR3 protein: CASSQASPGLEVVTDTQYF. The rearrangement uses TRBV4-2 and TRBJ2-3; as DNA is missing, the TRBD2 call by TCRdb cannot be tested. Germline CDR1 reads LGHNA; CDR2 reads YNFKEQ. This CDR3 contains 19 residues.

This chain links TRBV4-3 with TRBJ1-2; TCRdb calls TRBD1, which cannot be checked without DNA. CDR3 length equals 14 residues. Germline CDR1 and CDR2: LGHNA and YSLEER. CDR3 protein: CASSPLTGDYGYTF.

The CDR3 is CASSFLLAGGGEQFF. J is TRBJ2-1 and V is TRBV7-8; the TRBD2 assignment by TCRdb is unverifiable without DNA. Looked up from germline, CDR1 is SGHVS and CDR2 is FQNEAQ. This CDR3 is built from 15 residues.